This T cell receptor (beta chain) came from a study of a mutant IDH1 vaccine in newly diagnosed glioma. Study in general: Averaging about 37 years of age, treated patients were roughly 60% male and approximately 40% female. Week 47 marked visit V13, whereas week 35 marked visit V12.

Concerning this clone itself: Its specificity is unknown.

CDR1 and CDR2 (germline): SQVTM, ANQGSEA. The V end lost 7 bases, the J end lost 15 bases, and 31 bases lay between the germline ends. The CDR3 has 15 amino acids. Time point denoted: week 47, end of study. Vaccination used 300 ug of mutant IDH1 20-mer peptide per dose, with topical imiquimod. Scheduled for weeks 1, 3, 5, 7, 11, 15, 19 and 23, eight vaccinations were given to patients. TCRdb's copy holds only in-frame clones and misses some; the assay was immunoSEQ multiplex PCR. Among tens of thousands of clones, around 60% were seen once, and the ten largest hold roughly 5%. Source: peripheral blood mononuclear cells (PBMCs), taken from a glioma patient whose treatment included an IDH1 peptide vaccine. The rearrangement joins TRBV29-1 to TRBJ2-1; D might be TRBD2 (6 bases). The source of this sequence is a middle-aged man with glioma. Some clones in this sample may be carry-over from other donors' samples. Here the CDR3 DNA reads TGCAGCGCCATTGTTGTGGGGGGACCTGAGGGGCTACCGTTCTTC. It codes for CSAIVVGGPEGLPFF.